This TCR beta chain derives from a study of Graves' ophthalmopathy and Graves' hyperthyroidism. V was trimmed by 5 bases and J by 4 bases, leaving 17 bases between them. Germline CDR1 SGHTA, CDR2 FQGNSA. CDR3 length: 15 residues. Whole-study findings and limits: A model built from 13 signatures distinguished ophthalmopathy from stable hyperthyroidism with about 86% sensitivity and less than 83% specificity. The blood repertoire also included most expanded thyroid clonotypes above 0.001 frequency.

Diagnosis used clinical symptoms, serum thyroxine, TRAb, thyroid ultrasound and orbital computed tomography. This clonotype was seen ten or more times. Antigen: not known. The TCR beta CDR3 regions underwent amplification from RNA transcripts. HTBI-primed RT-PCR formed the first round, and a multiplex PCR formed the second. TCRdb analysed the multiplex PCR reads with MiXCR anew, one entry per CDR3 protein. The sample includes about 590,000 distinct CDR3 sequences, under 40% of them seen just once. This rearrangement joins TRBV7-2 to TRBJ1-2, with TRBD1 as a possible D gene (5 bases). The TCR was taken from an adult man with Graves' hyperthyroidism. Material: peripheral blood or thyroid tissue (not recorded which). The CDR3 DNA is TGTGCCAGCAGCCGGGGCGGGGATAATACCTATGGCTACACCTTC. It encodes CASSRGGDNTYGYTF.